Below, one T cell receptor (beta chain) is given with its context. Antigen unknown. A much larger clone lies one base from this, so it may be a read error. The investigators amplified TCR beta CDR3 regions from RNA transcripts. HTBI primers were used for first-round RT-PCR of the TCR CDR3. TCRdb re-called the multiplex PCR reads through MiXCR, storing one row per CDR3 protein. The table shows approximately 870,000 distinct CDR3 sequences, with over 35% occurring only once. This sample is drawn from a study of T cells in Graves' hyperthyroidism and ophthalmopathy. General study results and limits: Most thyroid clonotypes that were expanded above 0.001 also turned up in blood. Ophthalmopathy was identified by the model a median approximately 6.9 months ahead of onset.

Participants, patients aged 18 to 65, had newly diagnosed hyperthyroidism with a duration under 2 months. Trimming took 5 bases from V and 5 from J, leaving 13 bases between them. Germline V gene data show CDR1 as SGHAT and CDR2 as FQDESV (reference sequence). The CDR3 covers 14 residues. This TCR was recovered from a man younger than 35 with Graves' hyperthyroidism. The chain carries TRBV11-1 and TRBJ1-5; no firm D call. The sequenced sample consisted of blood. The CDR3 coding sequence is TGTGCCAGCAGCCCAGTGGCAGTCGATCAGCCCCAGCATTTT. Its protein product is CASSPVAVDQPQHF.